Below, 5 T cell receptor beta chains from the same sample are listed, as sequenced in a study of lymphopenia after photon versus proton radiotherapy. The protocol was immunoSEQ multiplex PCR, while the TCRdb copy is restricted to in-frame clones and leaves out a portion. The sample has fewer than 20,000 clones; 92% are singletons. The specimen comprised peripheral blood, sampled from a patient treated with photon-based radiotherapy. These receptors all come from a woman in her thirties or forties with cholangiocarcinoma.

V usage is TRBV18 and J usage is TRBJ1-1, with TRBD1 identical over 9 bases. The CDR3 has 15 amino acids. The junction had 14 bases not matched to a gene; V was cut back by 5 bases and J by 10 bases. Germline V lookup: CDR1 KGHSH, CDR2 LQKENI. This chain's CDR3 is CASSEGTGQGVGAFF. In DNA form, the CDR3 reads TGTGCCAGCTCAGAAGGGACGGGACAGGGAGTGGGAGCTTTCTTT. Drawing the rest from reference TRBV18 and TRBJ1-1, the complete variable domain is NAGVMQNPRHLVRRRGQEARLRCSPMKGHSHVYWYRQLPEEGLKFMVYLQKENIIDESGMPKERFSAEFPKEGPSILRIQQVVRGDSAAYFCASSEGTGQGVGAFFGQGTRLTVV.

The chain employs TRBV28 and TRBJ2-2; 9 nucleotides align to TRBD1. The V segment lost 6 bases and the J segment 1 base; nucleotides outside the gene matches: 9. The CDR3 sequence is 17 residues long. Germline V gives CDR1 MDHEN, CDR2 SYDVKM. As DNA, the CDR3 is TGTGCCAGCAGGCACCTCCGGGACAGGGTGAACACCGGGGAGCTGTTTTTT. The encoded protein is CASRHLRDRVNTGELFF.

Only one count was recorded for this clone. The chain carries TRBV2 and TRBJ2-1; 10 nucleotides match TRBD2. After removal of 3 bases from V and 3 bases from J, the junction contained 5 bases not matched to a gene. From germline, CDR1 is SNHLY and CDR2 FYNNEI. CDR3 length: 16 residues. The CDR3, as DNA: TGTGCCAGCAGTGACTCGGCTAGCGGGGGCTACAATGAGCAGTTCTTC. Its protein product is CASSDSASGGYNEQFF.

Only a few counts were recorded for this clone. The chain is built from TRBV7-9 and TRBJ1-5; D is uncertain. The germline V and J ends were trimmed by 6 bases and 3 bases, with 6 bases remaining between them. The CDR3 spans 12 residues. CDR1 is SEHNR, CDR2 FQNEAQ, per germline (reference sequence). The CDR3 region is CASRINNQPQHF. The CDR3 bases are TGTGCCAGCAGGATTAACAATCAGCCCCAGCATTTT. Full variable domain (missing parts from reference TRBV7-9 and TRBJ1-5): DTGVSQNPRHKITKRGQNVTFRCDPISEHNRLYWYRQTLGQGPEFLTYFQNEAQLEKSRLLSDRFSAERPKGSFSTLEIQRTEQGDSAMYLCASRINNQPQHFGDGTRLSIL.

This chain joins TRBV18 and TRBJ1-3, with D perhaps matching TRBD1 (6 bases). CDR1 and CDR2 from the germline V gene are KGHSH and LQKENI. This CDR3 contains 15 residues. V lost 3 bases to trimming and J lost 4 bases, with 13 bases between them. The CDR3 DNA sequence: TGTGCCAGCTCACCTCAAGGGGGGCGCGGAAACACCATATATTTT. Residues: CASSPQGGRGNTIYF.